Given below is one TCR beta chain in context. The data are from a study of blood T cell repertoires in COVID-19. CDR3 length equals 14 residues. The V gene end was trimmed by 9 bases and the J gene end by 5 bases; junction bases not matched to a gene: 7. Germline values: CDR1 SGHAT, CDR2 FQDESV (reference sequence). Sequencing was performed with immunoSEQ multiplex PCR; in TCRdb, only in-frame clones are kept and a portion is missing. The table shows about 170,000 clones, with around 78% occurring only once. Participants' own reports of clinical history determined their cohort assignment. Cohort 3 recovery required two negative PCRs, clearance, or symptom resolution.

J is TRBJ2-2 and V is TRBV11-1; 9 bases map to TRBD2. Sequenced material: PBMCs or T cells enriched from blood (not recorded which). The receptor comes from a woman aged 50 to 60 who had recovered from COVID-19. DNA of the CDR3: TGTGCCAGTAGGGTAGCGGGGGCAACCGGGGAGCTGTTTTTT. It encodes CASRVAGATGELFF.